This T cell receptor (beta chain) comes out of a study of beta chain features in type 1 diabetes. Reverse transcription of all isolated RNA meant that expressed TCRB transcripts were sequenced. Only in-frame clones appear in the TCRdb table, and some are missing; sequencing was by immunoSEQ multiplex PCR. The sample shows fewer than 350,000 clones, approximately 16% of them seen only once. This clone turned up a few times. What it recognizes is unknown. J lost 4 bases, V lost 4 bases, and 7 bases had no gene match. CDR3 length equals 14 residues. Germline assignment: CDR1 SQVTM and CDR2 ANQGSEA. General study results and limits: Within each of all four CD4+ subsets, Type 1 diabetes patients had TCRB CDR3s that were moderately but significantly shorter. Lower insertion and higher deletion counts appeared at VDJ junctions in type 1 diabetes patients.

Specimen: naive CD4+ T cells from blood. The rearrangement joins TRBV29-1 to TRBJ1-1, with 9 bases aligning to TRBD1. The TCR was taken from a man younger than 35 with type 1 diabetes. Written as DNA, the CDR3 is TGCAGCGTTGCCCCCAAGACAGGGGGCACTGAAGCTTTCTTT. Translated, it gives CSVAPKTGGTEAFF.